Listed below are T cell receptor beta chains from one sample, sequenced in a study of shared clonotypes between healthy human individuals. The table came from immunoSEQ multiplex PCR; TCRdb's copy has only in-frame clones and leaves some out. The sample consists of about 2.2 million clones, 90% to 95% of them appearing once. Sequences were obtained from naive CD8+ T cells from PBMCs. The source of these receptors is a man aged 18-30 years in good health. Some clones in this sample may be carry-over from other donors' samples. CDR3s include the opening cysteine and the closing phenylalanine or tryptophan. The D gene is left open where the match is weak. Part of the rows lack a size; the others show once, few, many or a class for expanded clones.

d_gene: NA; v_gene: TRBV6-6; abundance: NA; j_gene: TRBJ1-1; CDR3nt: TGTGCCAGCAGTCCCTTTTTGGCCATGAACACTGAAGCTTTCTTT; CDR3aa: CASSPFLAMNTEAFF
d_gene: TRBD1; v_gene: TRBV5-1; abundance: NA; j_gene: TRBJ2-7; CDR3nt: TGCGCCAGCAGCCAGGGACAGGGTACCTACGAGCAGTACTTC; CDR3aa: CASSQGQGTYEQYF
d_gene: TRBD2; v_gene: TRBV7-8; abundance: NA; j_gene: TRBJ2-1; CDR3nt: TGTGCCAGCAGCTACCTAGCGGGATGGGGCAATGAGCAGTTCTTC; CDR3aa: CASSYLAGWGNEQFF
d_gene: TRBD2; v_gene: TRBV19; abundance: NA; j_gene: TRBJ2-1; CDR3nt: TGTGCCAGTAGTATTGGGGGGGTTCAGTTCTTC; CDR3aa: CASSIGGVQFF
d_gene: NA; v_gene: TRBV27; abundance: NA; j_gene: TRBJ2-3; CDR3nt: TGTGCCAGCAGTCACCCTGCCACCAGGGGACCCTACACAGATACGCAGTATTTT; CDR3aa: CASSHPATRGPYTDTQYF
d_gene: TRBD2; v_gene: TRBV4-1; abundance: NA; j_gene: TRBJ2-2; CDR3nt: TGCGCCAGCAGCCACCGAGCGGGAGGGGCCGGGGAGCTGTTTTTT; CDR3aa: CASSHRAGGAGELFF
d_gene: TRBD1; v_gene: TRBV5-1; abundance: NA; j_gene: TRBJ2-7; CDR3nt: TGCGCCAGCAGCTTGGAAGACAGGGGGCCCTACGAGCAGTACTTC; CDR3aa: CASSLEDRGPYEQYF
d_gene: TRBD2; v_gene: TRBV30; abundance: NA; j_gene: TRBJ2-1; CDR3nt: TGTGCCTGGAGTGTAACTAGCGGGTCATTCGGGGAGCAGTTCTTC; CDR3aa: CAWSVTSGSFGEQFF
d_gene: NA; v_gene: TRBV7-8; abundance: NA; j_gene: TRBJ1-1; CDR3nt: TGTGCCAGCAGCACTGAAAGAACTGAAGCTTTCTTT; CDR3aa: CASSTERTEAFF
d_gene: NA; v_gene: TRBV7-8; abundance: NA; j_gene: TRBJ1-2; CDR3nt: TGTGCCAGCAGCCTTGAACTGGATAGTAACTATGGCTACACCTTC; CDR3aa: CASSLELDSNYGYTF
d_gene: TRBD2; v_gene: TRBV27; abundance: NA; j_gene: TRBJ2-7; CDR3nt: TGTGCCAGCAGTTTATCACTAGCGGGAGGGTACCACGAGCAGTACTTC; CDR3aa: CASSLSLAGGYHEQYF
d_gene: TRBD1; v_gene: TRBV28; abundance: NA; j_gene: TRBJ1-2; CDR3nt: TGTGCCAGCTCCCTCAGTACAGGGGGCTGGTACACCTTC; CDR3aa: CASSLSTGGWYTF
d_gene: NA; v_gene: TRBV9; abundance: NA; j_gene: TRBJ2-3; CDR3nt: TGTGCCAGCAGCCCACGGGGGCGAGGGGCAGATACGCAGTATTTT; CDR3aa: CASSPRGRGADTQYF
d_gene: NA; v_gene: TRBV15; abundance: NA; j_gene: TRBJ2-1; CDR3nt: TGTGCCACCGGGAGAGGGTCCTACAATGAGCAGTTCTTC; CDR3aa: CATGRGSYNEQFF
d_gene: NA; v_gene: TRBV21-1; abundance: NA; j_gene: TRBJ2-7; CDR3nt: TGTGCCAGCAGCAAAGCGGGGGGACTAGCGGGAGGCTTCTCCTACGAGCAGTACTTC; CDR3aa: CASSKAGGLAGGFSYEQYF
d_gene: NA; v_gene: TRBV7-8; abundance: NA; j_gene: TRBJ1-2; CDR3nt: TGTGCCAGCAGCTTAGTTCCTCGGGCTAACTATGGCTACACCTTC; CDR3aa: CASSLVPRANYGYTF
d_gene: NA; v_gene: TRBV4-1; abundance: NA; j_gene: TRBJ2-1; CDR3nt: TGCGCCAGCAGCCAAGACAGAGGCCTGAGCTCCTACAATGAGCAGTTCTTC; CDR3aa: CASSQDRGLSSYNEQFF
d_gene: TRBD1; v_gene: TRBV27; abundance: NA; j_gene: TRBJ2-7; CDR3nt: TGTGCCAGCAGTCCGCGGACAGGGGGAAATTACGAGCAGTACTTC; CDR3aa: CASSPRTGGNYEQYF
d_gene: NA; v_gene: TRBV7-2; abundance: NA; j_gene: TRBJ2-1; CDR3nt: TGTGCCAGCAGCCCCAGCGGGTGGGTACCTGAGCAGTTCTTC; CDR3aa: CASSPSGWVPEQFF
d_gene: NA; v_gene: TRBV4-3; abundance: NA; j_gene: TRBJ2-1; CDR3nt: TGCGCCAGCAGCCAAGAAGGATTCAACAATGAGCAGTTCTTC; CDR3aa: CASSQEGFNNEQFF
d_gene: NA; v_gene: TRBV2; abundance: NA; j_gene: TRBJ2-7; CDR3nt: TGTGCCAGCAGTGGAGCCGACAGCGGCGGGGTCGAGCAGTACTTC; CDR3aa: CASSGADSGGVEQYF
d_gene: TRBD1; v_gene: TRBV30; abundance: few; j_gene: TRBJ1-1; CDR3nt: TGTGCCTGGAAGGGGCAGGGGGAAACTGAAGCTTTCTTT; CDR3aa: CAWKGQGETEAFF
d_gene: NA; v_gene: TRBV10-2; abundance: few; j_gene: TRBJ1-5; CDR3nt: TGCGCCAGCAGTGATTGGCAGGACCATCAGCCCCAGCATTTT; CDR3aa: CASSDWQDHQPQHF
d_gene: NA; v_gene: TRBV14; abundance: NA; j_gene: TRBJ2-7; CDR3nt: TGTGCCAGCAGCCAAGATGGGGTGTGGGTAGAGCAGTACTTC; CDR3aa: CASSQDGVWVEQYF
d_gene: NA; v_gene: TRBV7-2; abundance: NA; j_gene: TRBJ2-3; CDR3nt: TGTGCCAGCATAGCAGGGTTCTCCACAGATACGCAGTATTTT; CDR3aa: CASIAGFSTDTQYF
d_gene: TRBD2; v_gene: TRBV4-1; abundance: NA; j_gene: TRBJ2-1; CDR3nt: TGCGCCAGCAGCCAAGATGGCGGGAGGGCCACTGAGCAGTTCTTC; CDR3aa: CASSQDGGRATEQFF
d_gene: NA; v_gene: TRBV28; abundance: few; j_gene: TRBJ1-4; CDR3nt: TGTGCCAGCAGTTTCATGGCAGCTAATGAAAAACTGTTTTTT; CDR3aa: CASSFMAANEKLFF
d_gene: TRBD2; v_gene: TRBV27; abundance: NA; j_gene: TRBJ2-3; CDR3nt: TGTGCCAGCAGTTTATTGACTAGCGCCGATACGCAGTATTTT; CDR3aa: CASSLLTSADTQYF
d_gene: TRBD1; v_gene: TRBV30; abundance: few; j_gene: TRBJ1-5; CDR3nt: TGTGCCTGGAGTAACCGGGACAGTGGCAATCAGCCCCAGCATTTT; CDR3aa: CAWSNRDSGNQPQHF
d_gene: NA; v_gene: TRBV9; abundance: NA; j_gene: TRBJ2-7; CDR3nt: TGTGCCAGCAGCCCCGGGACCTCTTCTGTGGGGCAGTACTTC; CDR3aa: CASSPGTSSVGQYF
d_gene: TRBD2; v_gene: TRBV4-1; abundance: once; j_gene: TRBJ2-1; CDR3nt: TGCGCCAGCAGCTATGGACTAGCGGGAGTACTAAACGAGCAGTTCTTC; CDR3aa: CASSYGLAGVLNEQFF
d_gene: NA; v_gene: TRBV30; abundance: NA; j_gene: TRBJ2-5; CDR3nt: TGTGCCTGGAGTGACGGACATCTCGGGGGCCAAGAGACCCAGTACTTC; CDR3aa: CAWSDGHLGGQETQYF
d_gene: TRBD1; v_gene: TRBV19; abundance: NA; j_gene: TRBJ2-3; CDR3nt: TGTGCCAGTAGTGGTGGTGGGACAGGCCACACAGATACGCAGTATTTT; CDR3aa: CASSGGGTGHTDTQYF
d_gene: NA; v_gene: TRBV5-6; abundance: NA; j_gene: TRBJ1-6; CDR3nt: TGTGCCAGCACCACTGGTCGGGCTTGGGACTCACCCCTCCACTTT; CDR3aa: CASTTGRAWDSPLHF
d_gene: NA; v_gene: TRBV10-1; abundance: NA; j_gene: TRBJ2-1; CDR3nt: TGCGCCAGCAGTGATTTGACGGCCCATGAGCAGTTCTTC; CDR3aa: CASSDLTAHEQFF
d_gene: TRBD1; v_gene: TRBV28; abundance: NA; j_gene: TRBJ2-1; CDR3nt: TGTGCCAGCAGTTTGGGGACAGGGTCCTACAATGAGCAGTTCTTC; CDR3aa: CASSLGTGSYNEQFF
d_gene: NA; v_gene: TRBV11-2; abundance: NA; j_gene: TRBJ2-2; CDR3nt: TGTGCCAGCAGCTTAGAAGCGAACACCGGGGAGCTGTTTTTT; CDR3aa: CASSLEANTGELFF
d_gene: NA; v_gene: TRBV7-9; abundance: NA; j_gene: TRBJ1-5; CDR3nt: TGTGCCAGCAGCTTAGACAGGGAGGGCAATCAGCCCCAGCATTTT; CDR3aa: CASSLDREGNQPQHF
d_gene: NA; v_gene: TRBV30; abundance: NA; j_gene: TRBJ2-2; CDR3nt: TGTGCCTGGAGTGTACAATTTTCCAGAAGTCTCACCGGGGAGCTGTTTTTT; CDR3aa: CAWSVQFSRSLTGELFF
d_gene: NA; v_gene: TRBV9; abundance: NA; j_gene: TRBJ1-2; CDR3nt: TGTGCCAGCAGCCCACATAACGGGGAGAACTATGGCTACACCTTC; CDR3aa: CASSPHNGENYGYTF
d_gene: NA; v_gene: TRBV9; abundance: NA; j_gene: TRBJ1-2; CDR3nt: TGTGCCAGCAGCCATGGACAAGTCCTTAACTATGGCTACACCTTC; CDR3aa: CASSHGQVLNYGYTF
d_gene: TRBD2; v_gene: TRBV6-6; abundance: NA; j_gene: TRBJ2-7; CDR3nt: TGTGCCAGCAGTTACGGGGAGGGCAATTACGAGCAGTACTTC; CDR3aa: CASSYGEGNYEQYF
d_gene: TRBD1; v_gene: TRBV30; abundance: NA; j_gene: TRBJ1-3; CDR3nt: TGTGCCTCCACGACAGGGACCCGAAACACCATATATTTT; CDR3aa: CASTTGTRNTIYF
d_gene: NA; v_gene: TRBV10-2; abundance: NA; j_gene: TRBJ1-4; CDR3nt: TGCGCCAGCAGTGAGTGGGGGAGAGGTGCAACTAATGAAAAACTGTTTTTT; CDR3aa: CASSEWGRGATNEKLFF
d_gene: TRBD1; v_gene: TRBV11-3; abundance: NA; j_gene: TRBJ2-7; CDR3nt: TGTGCCAGCAGCCAGGGACAGCAGTACGAGCAGTACTTC; CDR3aa: CASSQGQQYEQYF